What follows are 30 T cell receptor beta chains derived from one specimen sequenced in a study of graft-versus-host responses after intestinal transplantation. Measured with immunoSEQ multiplex PCR; TCRdb has only the in-frame clones, and not every one. The data contain 75,000 to 95,000 clones, just over 90% of them singletons. These receptors have no known antigen. Sequenced material: unstimulated CD8+ T cells sorted from spleen or lymph node cells, taken before intestinal transplant. The source of these receptors is a human donor who received an intestinal transplant.

Regarding this clone: Other nucleotide sequences in the sample specify the same CDR3. The chain carries TRBV23-1 and TRBJ1-5; the match to TRBD1 covers 8 bases. TRBV23-1 is an ORF, and what it does is uncertain. The CDR3 runs to 17 residues. Germline trimming cut 1 base from V and 5 bases from J; bases unmatched to any gene: 10. CDR3 coding DNA: TGCGCCAGCAGTCAATGGCTCAGCGGGACAGGTGATCAGCCCCAGCATTTT. Protein: CASSQWLSGTGDQPQHF.

The gene calls are TRBV27 and TRBJ2-1; D possibly corresponds to TRBD2 (7 bases). V lost 4 bases to trimming and J lost 3 bases, with 10 bases between them. From germline, CDR1 is MNHEY and CDR2 SMNVEV (reference sequence). This CDR3 has 14 residues. CDR3 residues: CASSYREGYNEQFF. Written as DNA, the CDR3 is TGTGCCAGCAGTTACAGGGAGGGCTACAATGAGCAGTTCTTC.

V is TRBV4-3 and J is TRBJ1-4; the D is unclear. V lost 2 bases, J lost 2 bases, and 3 bases lay in between. Germline-derived CDR1 and CDR2 are LGHNA and YSLEER. The CDR3 runs 13 residues. The CDR3 here is CASSQLTNEKLFF. CDR3 coding DNA: TGCGCCAGCAGCCAACTGACTAATGAAAAACTGTTTTTT.

V and J are TRBV7-6 and TRBJ2-7; 10 bases map to TRBD1. Looked up from germline, CDR1 is SGHVS and CDR2 is FNYEAQ. V shed 5 bases and J 6 bases; nucleotides not matched to a gene: 7. CDR3 length: 14 residues. CDR3 region: CASSQGQGNSEQYF. Written as DNA, the CDR3 is TGTGCCAGCAGCCAGGGACAGGGGAACAGCGAGCAGTACTTC.

The V call is TRBV7-2, the J call TRBJ1-2; 9 bases line up with TRBD1. Losses at the gene ends were 0 bases for V and 6 bases for J; bases not matched to a gene: 2. The CDR3 totals 14 residues. Germline V gene lookup returns CDR1 SGHTA and CDR2 FQGNSA. The CDR3 is CASSLATGGDGYTF. The CDR3 DNA reads as TGTGCCAGCAGCTTAGCCACAGGGGGCGATGGCTACACCTTC.

V and J are TRBV7-9 and TRBJ1-6; 7 bases agree with TRBD1. Germline V gene sequence: CDR1 SEHNR, CDR2 FQNEAQ (reference sequence). V dropped 4 bases and J dropped 7; count of bases not matched to a gene: 4. This CDR3 region has 14 residues. The CDR3 nucleotides read TGTGCCAGCAGCTCCGGGACAGTAAATTCACCCCTCCACTTT. Its protein product is CASSSGTVNSPLHF.

The chain links TRBV2 to TRBJ2-1, with 11 bases that match TRBD1. This CDR3 contains 15 residues. Germline CDR1 SNHLY, CDR2 FYNNEI. The junction had 3 bases not matched to a gene; V was cut back by 5 bases and J by 3 bases. CDR3 nucleotides: TGTGCCAGCAGTAACGGGACAGGGGGCTACAATGAGCAGTTCTTC. This encodes CASSNGTGGYNEQFF.

The chain joins TRBV6-5 to TRBJ2-7; TRBD1 is a possible D gene (6 bases). Germline CDR1 and CDR2: MNHEY and SVGAGI. V was pared by 4 bases and J by 6 bases, with 19 bases between. The CDR3 sequence is 15 residues long. The CDR3 DNA reads as TGTGCCAGCAGTTTTTCGACAGGTCTCAAAGGCGAGCAGTACTTC. Its translation: CASSFSTGLKGEQYF.

This clone has more than one count but fewer than ten. The chain is built from TRBV4-3 and TRBJ1-3, with D unclear. Trimming left V 4 bases short and J 0 bases short, with 13 bases between. CDR1 and CDR2 (germline): LGHNA, YSLEER. The CDR3 runs 16 residues. The CDR3 protein is CASSPSHYLSGNTIYF. The DNA of the CDR3 is TGCGCCAGCAGCCCATCACACTACCTCTCTGGAAACACCATATATTTT.

The V and J genes are TRBV2 and TRBJ1-6; 8 bases are shared with TRBD1. V lost 5 bases and J lost 6; bases outside the gene matches: 9. There are 16 residues in the CDR3. Germline lookup yields CDR1 SNHLY and CDR2 FYNNEI. CDR3: CASSLDREGFNSPLHF. The CDR3 region has the DNA TGTGCCAGCAGTTTGGACAGGGAGGGTTTTAATTCACCCCTCCACTTT.

This clone has only one observation. DNA of the CDR3: TGTGCCAGGAACACAGGCATTTCATTGAACACTGAAGCTTTCTTT. Its translation is CARNTGISLNTEAFF. The chain links TRBV7-2 to TRBJ1-1, with D possibly TRBD1 on 5 matching bases. V was pared by 9 bases and J by 0 bases, with 17 bases between. The CDR3 spans 15 residues. From germline, CDR1 is SGHTA and CDR2 FQGNSA.

V is TRBV6-5 and J is TRBJ2-7; a possible D gene is TRBD1 (6 bases). In germline, CDR1 is MNHEY, CDR2 SVGAGI. The CDR3 has 13 residues. V lost 5 bases to trimming and J lost 2 bases, with 10 bases between them. In DNA, the CDR3 is TGTGCCAGCAGTGAGGACAGCCCCTACGAGCAGTACTTC. Amino acids: CASSEDSPYEQYF.

This clone has only one observation. The chain couples TRBV4-3 to TRBJ1-6; 8 bases agree with TRBD1. V lost 3 bases, J lost 4 bases, and 8 bases stayed unmatched. Germline CDR1 LGHNA, CDR2 YSLEER. This CDR3 contains 17 residues. CDR3 loop: CASSQSGGTGYNSPLHF. CDR3 coding DNA: TGCGCCAGCAGCCAGTCAGGAGGGACAGGTTATAATTCACCCCTCCACTTT.

This rearrangement joins TRBV5-5 to TRBJ1-6; D uncertain. Germline V gene data show CDR1 as SGHKS and CDR2 as YYEKEE (reference sequence). The V end lost 0 bases, the J end lost 7 bases, and 5 bases lay between the germline ends. This CDR3 has 13 residues. The CDR3 sequence is CASSLGLNSPLHF. As DNA, the CDR3 is TGTGCCAGCAGCTTGGGGCTGAATTCACCCCTCCACTTT.

The chain is built from TRBV11-2 and TRBJ1-2; D might be TRBD1 (5 bases). Germline CDR1 is SGHAT and CDR2 is FQNNGV. V was cut by 4 bases and J by 6 bases, with 21 bases left in between. CDR3 length: 16 amino acids. CDR3 nucleotides: TGTGCCAGCAGCTGGGGGGGTGATAGGGTTGCCGATGGCTACACCTTC. Amino acid sequence: CASSWGGDRVADGYTF.

This chain links TRBV7-9 with TRBJ1-2; 7 bases map to TRBD1. V was clipped by 3 bases and J by 6 bases; unmatched bases: 19. This CDR3 comprises 18 residues. Per germline, CDR1 SEHNR and CDR2 FQNEAQ (reference sequence). CDR3 in amino acids: CASSLTGYPISIFDGYTF. The CDR3 coding sequence is TGTGCCAGCAGCTTGACAGGGTACCCGATATCGATTTTTGATGGCTACACCTTC. Full variable domain (remainder filled in from reference TRBV7-9 and TRBJ1-2): DTGVSQNPRHKITKRGQNVTFRCDPISEHNRLYWYRQTLGQGPEFLTYFQNEAQLEKSRLLSDRFSAERPKGSFSTLEIQRTEQGDSAMYLCASSLTGYPISIFDGYTFGSGTRLTVV.

V is TRBV6-5 and J is TRBJ2-7; 7 bases map to TRBD1. CDR1 MNHEY and CDR2 SVGAGI come from the germline V gene. V trimming: 6 bases; J trimming: 0 bases; junction bases outside the gene matches: 5. The CDR3 contains 14 residues. The CDR3 DNA sequence: TGTGCCAGCAGCTCGACAGGGCCCTCCTACGAGCAGTACTTC. This translates into CASSSTGPSYEQYF.

V usage is TRBV7-7 and J usage is TRBJ2-1, with D maybe TRBD2 (6 bases). V was cut by 5 bases and J by 7 bases, with 15 bases left in between. The germline CDR1 and CDR2 sequences are SSHAT and FNYEAQ (reference sequence). The CDR3 has 14 amino acids. The CDR3 nucleotides read TGTGCCAGCAGCCTGGAGGGCGGCTGGAATGAGCAGTTCTTC. Translation gives CASSLEGGWNEQFF.

The V gene is TRBV7-9, the J gene TRBJ2-7; D remains unclear. The germline CDR1 and CDR2 sequences are SEHNR and FQNEAQ (reference sequence). The V end lost 4 bases, the J end lost 3 bases, and 4 bases lay between the germline ends. This CDR3 comprises 11 residues. The CDR3 is CASSSNYEQYF. The CDR3 DNA reads as TGTGCCAGCAGCTCCAACTACGAGCAGTACTTC.

The sample holds one count of this clone. The chain couples TRBV2 to TRBJ2-1, with D hard to call. CDR1 and CDR2 from the germline V gene are SNHLY and FYNNEI. Trimming left V 2 bases short and J 5 bases short, with 13 bases between. The CDR3 has 15 amino acids. The CDR3 reads CASSEILGPNNEQFF. CDR3 nucleotide sequence: TGTGCCAGCAGTGAAATTTTGGGCCCTAACAATGAGCAGTTCTTC.

The chain has TRBV6-5 and TRBJ2-2; D might be TRBD2 (5 bases). Trimming took 5 bases from V and 3 from J, leaving 7 bases between them. This CDR3 has 13 residues. Germline loops: CDR1 MNHEY, CDR2 SVGAGI. CDR3 sequence (DNA): TGTGCCAGCAGTGGGCGGGACACCGGGGAGCTGTTTTTT. This translates into CASSGRDTGELFF.

The J gene is TRBJ2-3, the V gene TRBV2; TRBD1 might be the D (6 bases). The length of the CDR3 is 16 residues. V was trimmed by 6 bases and J by 6 bases, leaving 22 bases between them. Germline V lookup: CDR1 SNHLY, CDR2 FYNNEI. Here the CDR3 reads CASRGVKQGLRDTQYF. CDR3 sequence (DNA): TGTGCCAGCAGGGGTGTGAAACAGGGTTTGAGGGATACGCAGTATTTT.

This clone was detected only once. The V call is TRBV14, the J call TRBJ1-6, with TRBD1 identical over 8 bases. Trimming removed 3 bases from V and 0 bases from J; junction bases left unmatched: 7. The germline CDR1 and CDR2 sequences are SGHDN and FVKESK. The CDR3 has 18 amino acids. The CDR3 region is CASSQPGQGGSYNSPLHF. CDR3 DNA sequence: TGTGCCAGCAGCCAGCCTGGACAGGGAGGCTCCTATAATTCACCCCTCCACTTT.

The V gene is TRBV5-6, the J gene TRBJ2-7, with TRBD1 matching over 8 bases. V gave up 3 bases and J gave up 6 bases; unmatched junction bases: 8. Germline values: CDR1 SGHDT, CDR2 YYEEEE. The CDR3 length is 14 residues. DNA for the CDR3: TGTGCCAGCAGCTCTGGGACAGGATCGCTCGAGCAGTACTTC. It yields the protein CASSSGTGSLEQYF.

In DNA, the CDR3 is TGTGCCAGCAGCGACAGGGGGGTTGCGTGGACTGAAGCTTTCTTT. It codes for CASSDRGVAWTEAFF. The rearrangement joins TRBV6-6 to TRBJ1-1; TRBD1 aligns across 9 bases. Trimming removed 6 bases from V and 5 bases from J; junction bases left unmatched: 10. In germline, CDR1 is MNHNY, CDR2 SVGAGI (reference sequence). The CDR3 spans 15 residues.

This sequence joins TRBV4-1 and TRBJ1-2; weak D call: TRBD1 (6 bases). V was pared by 1 base and J by 2 bases, with 8 bases between. The CDR3 has 14 amino acids. Germline V gives CDR1 MGHRA, CDR2 YSYEKL. Here the CDR3 DNA reads TGCGCCAGCAGCCAAGGCGGGGGCAACTATGGCTACACCTTC. It specifies CASSQGGGNYGYTF.

The V call is TRBV27, the J call TRBJ2-2, with 8 bases fitting TRBD1. This CDR3 has 15 residues. V lost 7 bases, J lost 4 bases, and 8 bases stayed unmatched. Germline lookup yields CDR1 MNHEY and CDR2 SMNVEV (reference sequence). CDR3 DNA: TGTGCCAGCATGCAGGGGGCGATCGGCACCGGGGAGCTGTTTTTT. Translation: CASMQGAIGTGELFF.

V and J are TRBV7-2 and TRBJ2-2; 15 nucleotides match TRBD2. The CDR3 has 19 residues. The germline V gene encodes CDR1 SGHTA and CDR2 FQGNSA. Germline trimming cut 5 bases from V and 3 bases from J; bases unmatched to any gene: 10. DNA of the CDR3: TGTGCCAGCAGCGAAAGGACTAGCGGGGGGGCACTCGACACCGGGGAGCTGTTTTTT. This sequence encodes CASSERTSGGALDTGELFF.

J is TRBJ2-5 and V is TRBV9; D is possibly TRBD2 (5 bases). CDR1 is SGDLS and CDR2 is YYNGEE in the germline V gene. The CDR3 length is 13 residues. The V gene lost 3 bases and the J gene lost 1 base, with 7 bases spanning the gap. The CDR3, as DNA: TGTGCCAGCAGCGACGGGATCCAAGAGACCCAGTACTTC. This codes for CASSDGIQETQYF. The entire variable domain, with the rest obtained from reference TRBV9 and TRBJ2-5, is as follows: DSGVTQTPKHLITATGQRVTLRCSPRSGDLSVYWYQQSLDQGLQFLIQYYNGEERAKGNILERFSAQQFPDLHSELNLSSLELGDSALYFCASSDGIQETQYFGPGTRLLVL.

V is TRBV4-3 and J is TRBJ2-3; possibly TRBD1 for D (6 bases). Trimming removed 2 bases at V and 0 bases at J, with 15 bases between. The germline CDR1 and CDR2 sequences are LGHNA and YSLEER. There are 17 residues in the CDR3. CDR3 nucleotide sequence: TGCGCCAGCAGCCAACCCAGGGGAAAGACTAGCACAGATACGCAGTATTTT. It encodes CASSQPRGKTSTDTQYF.